This T cell receptor beta chain originates from a study of cytomegalovirus exposure and HLA in healthy donors. Trimming stripped 4 bases from V and 5 bases from J, with 26 bases between. Germline V CDR1 and CDR2: SNHLY, FYNNEI. This CDR3 is 18 amino acids long. Libraries were prepared by immunoSEQ multiplex PCR; TCRdb keeps only in-frame clonotypes and omits some of them. Counted here are about 120,000 clones, roughly 89% occurring once; the ten biggest clones make up about 1%. Study-wide findings and caveats: The study listed roughly 160 cytomegalovirus-associated TCR beta chains.

Comment on this clone: The antigen is not known.

Sample: PBMCs. The TCR comes from a woman aged 18-29 years in good health and CMV-seronegative. The chain carries TRBV2 and TRBJ1-1; tentatively, D is TRBD1 (6 bases). CDR3: CASSVRPTGISGETEAFF. The CDR3 DNA reads as TGTGCCAGCAGTGTCAGACCCACAGGGATCTCCGGTGAGACTGAAGCTTTCTTT. Filled out from reference TRBV2 and TRBJ1-1, the complete variable domain reads EPEVTQTPSHQVTQMGQEVILRCVPISNHLYFYWYRQILGQKVEFLVSFYNNEISEKSEIFDDQFSVERPDGSNFTLKIRSTKLEDSAMYFCASSVRPTGISGETEAFFGQGTRLTVV.